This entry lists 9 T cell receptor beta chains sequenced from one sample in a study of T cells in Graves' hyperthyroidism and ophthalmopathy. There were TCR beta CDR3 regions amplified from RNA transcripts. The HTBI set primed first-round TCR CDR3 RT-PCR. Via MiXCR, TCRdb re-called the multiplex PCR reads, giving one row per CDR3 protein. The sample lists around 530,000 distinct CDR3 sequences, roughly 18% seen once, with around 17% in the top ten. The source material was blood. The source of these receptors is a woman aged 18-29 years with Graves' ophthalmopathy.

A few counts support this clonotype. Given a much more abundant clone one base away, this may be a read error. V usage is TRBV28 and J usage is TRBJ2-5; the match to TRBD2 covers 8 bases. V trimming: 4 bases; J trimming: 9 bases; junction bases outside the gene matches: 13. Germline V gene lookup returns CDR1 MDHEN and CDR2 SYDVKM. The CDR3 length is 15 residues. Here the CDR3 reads CASSSVWTSREAQYF. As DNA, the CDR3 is TGTGCCAGCAGTTCCGTCTGGACTAGCCGGGAGGCCCAGTACTTC.

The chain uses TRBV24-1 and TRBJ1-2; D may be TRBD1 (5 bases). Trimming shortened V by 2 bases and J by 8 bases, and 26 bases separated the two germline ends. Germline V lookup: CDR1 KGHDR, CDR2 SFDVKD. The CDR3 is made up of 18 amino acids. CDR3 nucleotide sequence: TGTGCCACCAGTGATTCCCCAAGGGGATCAGGCCTACCCTACGGCTACACCTTC. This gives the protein CATSDSPRGSGLPYGYTF.

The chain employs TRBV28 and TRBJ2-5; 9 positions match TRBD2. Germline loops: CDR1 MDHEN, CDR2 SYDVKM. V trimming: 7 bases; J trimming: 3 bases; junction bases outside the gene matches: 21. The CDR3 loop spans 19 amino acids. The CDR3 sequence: CASIQKFPSPRGREETQYF. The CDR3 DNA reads TGTGCCAGCATCCAAAAGTTCCCTAGCCCCCGCGGGAGGGAAGAGACCCAGTACTTC.

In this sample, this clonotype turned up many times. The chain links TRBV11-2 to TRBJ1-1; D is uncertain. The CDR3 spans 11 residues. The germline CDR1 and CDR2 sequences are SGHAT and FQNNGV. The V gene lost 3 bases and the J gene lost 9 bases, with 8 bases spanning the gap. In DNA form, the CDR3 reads TGTGCCAGCAGCTTCGGGGAGAAAGCTTTCTTT. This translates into CASSFGEKAFF.

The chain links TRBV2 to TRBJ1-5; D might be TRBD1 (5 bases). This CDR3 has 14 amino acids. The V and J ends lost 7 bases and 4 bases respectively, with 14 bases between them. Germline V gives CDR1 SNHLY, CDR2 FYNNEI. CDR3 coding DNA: TGTGCCAGCAAGGGGACGTGGGATAATCAGCCCCAGCATTTT. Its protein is CASKGTWDNQPQHF.

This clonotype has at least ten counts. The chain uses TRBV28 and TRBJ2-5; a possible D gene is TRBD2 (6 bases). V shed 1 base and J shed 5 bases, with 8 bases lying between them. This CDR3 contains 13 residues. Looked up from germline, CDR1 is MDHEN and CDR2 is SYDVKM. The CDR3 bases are TGTGCCAGCAGTTTATTTGCGGGGGAGACCCAGTACTTC. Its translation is CASSLFAGETQYF.

For the CDR3, the DNA is TGTGCCAGCAGCCAAGCCCGGACTAGCGGGACGGGTGAGCAGTTCTTC. This gives the protein CASSQARTSGTGEQFF. The chain combines TRBV3-1 with TRBJ2-1, with 12 bases aligning to TRBD2. CDR3 size: 16 residues. V shed 1 base, J shed 9 bases, and the junction held 7 bases outside the gene matches. In germline, CDR1 is LGHDT, CDR2 YNNKEL (reference sequence).

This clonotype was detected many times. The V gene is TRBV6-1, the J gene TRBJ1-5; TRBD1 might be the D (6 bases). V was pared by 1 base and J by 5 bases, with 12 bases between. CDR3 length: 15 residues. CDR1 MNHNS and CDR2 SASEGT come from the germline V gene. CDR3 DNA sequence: TGTGCCAGCAGTGAAGTAATAGGGGGATATCAGCCCCAGCATTTT. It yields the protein CASSEVIGGYQPQHF.

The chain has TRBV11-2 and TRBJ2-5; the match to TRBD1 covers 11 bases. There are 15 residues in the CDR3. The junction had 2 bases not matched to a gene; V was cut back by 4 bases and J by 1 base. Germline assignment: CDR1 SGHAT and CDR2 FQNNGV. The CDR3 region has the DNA TGTGCCAGCAGCTGGGGGACAGGGGGCCAAGAGACCCAGTACTTC. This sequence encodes CASSWGTGGQETQYF.